Each of the 30 T cell receptor beta chains below was sequenced from the same sample in a study of identifying expanded T cells in peripheral blood. Produced via immunoSEQ multiplex PCR; TCRdb's table is partial and in-frame only. The sample holds around 63,000 clones, more than 70% seen once. Sample: blood. These receptors originate from a person aged 18 to 75 in good health.

The chain employs TRBV29-1 and TRBJ2-7, with a possible D match to TRBD2 (6 bases). Germline CDR1 SQVTM, CDR2 ANQGSEA. CDR3 length equals 12 residues. Deletions cut 6 bases from V and 5 bases from J, with 14 bases between. As DNA, the CDR3 is TGCAGCGTGGCGACTAGTAGGGACGAGCAGTACTTC. Protein product: CSVATSRDEQYF.

The chain has TRBV19 and TRBJ1-4, with TRBD1 identical over 7 bases. Germline values: CDR1 LNHDA, CDR2 SQIVND (reference sequence). Losses at the gene ends were 5 bases for V and 6 bases for J; bases not matched to a gene: 9. There are 15 residues in the CDR3. The CDR3 DNA sequence: TGTGCCAGTAGTTCCATCGACAGGGTCGATGAAAAACTGTTTTTT. Amino acids: CASSSIDRVDEKLFF.

The chain is built from TRBV6-5 and TRBJ2-3; D perhaps matches TRBD1 (5 bases). Between the trimmed V and J ends, which lost 6 bases and 3 bases, there was a span of 13 bases. Germline CDR1 reads MNHEY; CDR2 reads SVGAGI. The CDR3 is 14 amino acids. CDR3 bases: TGTGCCAGCAGCCAAACTCAGGGAACAGATACGCAGTATTTT. This sequence encodes CASSQTQGTDTQYF.

The rearrangement uses TRBV19 and TRBJ2-4; the match to TRBD1 covers 9 bases. V trimming: 3 bases; J trimming: 7 bases; junction bases outside the gene matches: 7. Germline V gene data show CDR1 as LNHDA and CDR2 as SQIVND (reference sequence). The CDR3 runs to 15 residues. Here the CDR3 DNA reads TGTGCCAGTAGTATCGGGGGACAGGGCGGGAACATTCAGTACTTC. Translated: CASSIGGQGGNIQYF.

The V call is TRBV29-1, the J call TRBJ1-1, with D possibly being TRBD1 (5 bases). The germline gives CDR1 SQVTM, CDR2 ANQGSEA. V was pared by 4 bases and J by 0 bases, with 12 bases between. The CDR3 is made up of 14 amino acids. The CDR3 region is CSVGGGGMNTEAFF. The CDR3, as DNA: TGCAGCGTTGGGGGGGGAGGGATGAACACTGAAGCTTTCTTT.

CDR3 region: CASSLGRSYEQYF. CDR3 DNA sequence: TGTGCCAGCAGCTTAGGGCGGTCCTACGAGCAGTACTTC. The genes are TRBV7-2 and TRBJ2-7, with D hard to call. CDR1 is SGHTA, CDR2 FQGNSA, per germline. The CDR3 extends over 13 amino acids. Between the trimmed V and J ends, which lost 1 base and 1 base, there was a span of 5 bases.

J is TRBJ1-3 and V is TRBV30, with D tentatively TRBD1 (5 bases). The CDR3 length is 15 residues. CDR1 is GTSNPN and CDR2 is SVGIG in the germline V gene (reference sequence). The V end was cut by 1 base, the J end by 2 bases, with 12 bases between. CDR3: CAWSAIVGPGNTIYF. The CDR3, as DNA: TGTGCCTGGAGTGCCATTGTGGGGCCTGGAAACACCATATATTTT.

This chain links TRBV7-2 with TRBJ2-7; unclear D gene. Deletions cut 0 bases from V and 0 bases from J, with 6 bases between. Looked up from germline, CDR1 is SGHTA and CDR2 is FQGNSA. The CDR3 is 14 amino acids. CDR3 in amino acids: CASSLASPSYEQYF. The CDR3 coding sequence is TGTGCCAGCAGCTTAGCCTCACCCTCCTACGAGCAGTACTTC.

This clone is a singleton in its sample. The V call is TRBV7-9, the J call TRBJ1-2; TRBD1 might be the D (6 bases). Trimming left V 3 bases short and J 8 bases short, with 19 bases between. The germline V gene encodes CDR1 SEHNR and CDR2 FQNEAQ (reference sequence). The CDR3 has 15 residues. This CDR3 is CASSFWDNPPRGYTF. CDR3 bases: TGTGCCAGCAGCTTTTGGGACAACCCACCTAGGGGCTACACCTTC.

This clone appeared a few times. The gene calls are TRBV6-5 and TRBJ1-6, with 10 bases fitting TRBD1. The CDR3 has 14 residues. The V gene's germline CDR1 is MNHEY and CDR2 SVGAGI. With 4 bases clipped from V and 7 bases from J, the junction kept 1 base outside the gene matches. CDR3 in amino acids: CASSWDRGNSPLHF. CDR3 bases: TGTGCCAGCAGTTGGGACAGGGGCAATTCACCCCTCCACTTT.

J is TRBJ1-2 and V is TRBV15; D not resolved. The CDR3 is 15 residues long. Germline CDR1 is LNHNV and CDR2 is YYDKDF (reference sequence). The germline V and J ends were trimmed by 0 bases and 5 bases, with 13 bases remaining between them. DNA for the CDR3: TGTGCCACCAGCAGAGATCGGCGGAGGACGTATGGCTACACCTTC. It translates to CATSRDRRRTYGYTF.

The chain couples TRBV10-2 to TRBJ2-3; 8 nucleotides agree with TRBD1. There are 12 residues in the CDR3. After removal of 10 bases from V and 4 bases from J, the junction contained 4 bases not matched to a gene. CDR1 and CDR2 from the germline V gene are WSHSY and SAAADI. CDR3 amino acids: CATMGQADTQYF. The CDR3 nucleotides read TGCGCCACCATGGGACAGGCAGATACGCAGTATTTT.

The V and J genes are TRBV5-4 and TRBJ2-3; D is undetermined. Trimming left V 4 bases short and J 6 bases short, with 21 bases between. This CDR3 has 16 amino acids. The V gene's germline CDR1 is SGHNT and CDR2 YYREEE (reference sequence). The chain's CDR3 is CASSEDVQSSLDTQYF. The CDR3 bases are TGTGCCAGCAGCGAGGACGTACAGTCCTCACTTGATACGCAGTATTTT.

This clone was seen once. The chain employs TRBV5-1 and TRBJ2-3; 10 nucleotides agree with TRBD2. The V segment lost 0 bases and the J segment 6 bases; nucleotides outside the gene matches: 7. The CDR3 consists of 16 residues. From germline, CDR1 is SGHRS and CDR2 YFSETQ. The DNA for the CDR3 is TGCGCCAGCAGCTTGGTTCCTAGCGGGGGAGCTGATACGCAGTATTTT. It codes for CASSLVPSGGADTQYF.

The V call is TRBV9, the J call TRBJ2-3, with TRBD2 identical over 14 bases. This CDR3 contains 19 residues. Per germline, CDR1 SGDLS and CDR2 YYNGEE. J was trimmed by 2 bases and V by 2 bases; bases with no gene match: 10. CDR3 in DNA: TGTGCCAGCAGCGTTGGACTAGCGGGAGGCCGGGGGCACACAGATACGCAGTATTTT. This encodes CASSVGLAGGRGHTDTQYF.

The CDR3 protein is CASSHPDRDNEQFF. Here the CDR3 DNA reads TGCGCCAGCAGCCACCCGGACAGGGACAATGAGCAGTTCTTC. V is TRBV4-1 and J is TRBJ2-1, with TRBD1 matching over 8 bases. The junction had 3 bases not matched to a gene; V was cut back by 3 bases and J by 5 bases. CDR1 and CDR2 from the germline V gene are MGHRA and YSYEKL. CDR3 size: 14 residues.

This clone was detected only once. CDR3 sequence (DNA): TGTGCCAGCAGCCCTATCGGGACAGGGCTCACAGATACGCAGTATTTT. The encoded protein is CASSPIGTGLTDTQYF. This chain uses TRBV7-2 with TRBJ2-3; TRBD1 matches 9 bases. Germline V CDR1 and CDR2: SGHTA, FQGNSA. The CDR3 contains 16 residues. V lost 5 bases, J lost 2 bases, and 8 bases stayed unmatched.

This rearrangement joins TRBV6-4 to TRBJ2-7, with 10 bases that match TRBD2. This CDR3 comprises 15 residues. The germline gives CDR1 MRHNA, CDR2 SNTAGT. V gave up 5 bases and J gave up 5 bases; unmatched junction bases: 9. CDR3 bases: TGTGCCAGCAGTCGGTCAGCGGGGGGGACCAACGAGCAGTACTTC. Its protein is CASSRSAGGTNEQYF.

The chain employs TRBV9 and TRBJ2-6; D is uncertain. The CDR3 runs 14 residues. The V gene lost 1 base and the J gene lost 3 bases, with 5 bases spanning the gap. Germline values: CDR1 SGDLS, CDR2 YYNGEE. Here the CDR3 DNA reads TGTGCCAGCAGCGTACAGCTTGGGGCCAACGTCCTGACTTTC. This sequence encodes CASSVQLGANVLTF.

This rearrangement joins TRBV30 to TRBJ2-2; 7 nucleotides line up with TRBD2. This CDR3 is built from 15 residues. Germline V gene sequence: CDR1 GTSNPN, CDR2 SVGIG (reference sequence). Trimming at V came to 7 bases and at J to 1 base, leaving 9 bases not matched to a gene. In nucleotides, the CDR3 is TGTGCCTCCAATGCGCTAGCGGTGAACACCGGGGAGCTGTTTTTT. Encoded protein: CASNALAVNTGELFF. The variable domain in full, completed from reference TRBV30 and TRBJ2-2, reads SQTIHQWPATLVQPVGSPLSLECTVEGTSNPNLYWYRQAAGRGLQLLFYSVGIGQISSEVPQNLSASRPQDRQFILSSKKLLLSDSGFYLCASNALAVNTGELFFGEGSRLTVL.

This clone came up a few times. The rearrangement links TRBV19 to TRBJ2-7, with D maybe TRBD1 (6 bases). The V gene's germline CDR1 is LNHDA and CDR2 SQIVND (reference sequence). The CDR3 spans 15 residues. The V end lost 7 bases, the J end lost 4 bases, and 20 bases lay between the germline ends. The CDR3 loop reads CASTQSLDRLYEQYF. CDR3 nucleotides: TGTGCCAGTACCCAATCTCTGGACAGACTATACGAGCAGTACTTC.

J is TRBJ2-2 and V is TRBV30, with D tentatively TRBD1 (6 bases). Trimming cost V 2 bases and J 4 bases, with 8 bases left between them. CDR3 length equals 13 residues. Germline CDR1 is GTSNPN and CDR2 is SVGIG (reference sequence). CDR3 nucleotides: TGTGCCTGGAGTCCGGACAGCACCGGGGAGCTGTTTTTT. This codes for CAWSPDSTGELFF.

The chain employs TRBV27 and TRBJ1-4; the D is unclear. The CDR3 has 13 amino acids. Germline assignment: CDR1 MNHEY and CDR2 SMNVEV (reference sequence). The V and J ends lost 5 bases and 8 bases respectively, with 12 bases between them. CDR3 DNA sequence: TGTGCCAGCAGTGACCATAGGCGGGAAAAACTGTTTTTT. Protein product: CASSDHRREKLFF.

This clone has only a few counts. V usage is TRBV6-4 and J usage is TRBJ1-5; D ambiguous. Trimming cost V 4 bases and J 0 bases, with 7 bases left between them. Germline CDR1 and CDR2: MRHNA and SNTAGT. CDR3 size: 14 residues. The CDR3 loop is CASSADYSNQPQHF. The CDR3, as DNA: TGTGCCAGCAGTGCCGATTATAGCAATCAGCCCCAGCATTTT.

The J gene is TRBJ1-2, the V gene TRBV19, with 10 bases aligning to TRBD1. The V gene's germline CDR1 is LNHDA and CDR2 SQIVND (reference sequence). CDR3 length equals 14 residues. V was pared by 7 bases and J by 4 bases, with 6 bases of the junction left unmatched. As DNA, the CDR3 is TGTGCCAGTATGCCCAGGACAGGGGGCTATGGCTACACCTTC. This translates into CASMPRTGGYGYTF.

The rearrangement links TRBV28 to TRBJ2-7; D remains ambiguous. This CDR3 comprises 17 residues. Germline V CDR1 and CDR2: MDHEN, SYDVKM. The V and J ends lost 5 bases and 2 bases respectively, with 22 bases between them. The DNA for the CDR3 is TGTGCCAGCAGTACGCGACCTAGGTTGGCCTATCCCTACGAGCAGTACTTC. Residues: CASSTRPRLAYPYEQYF.

The rearrangement uses TRBV11-2 and TRBJ2-7, with D perhaps TRBD2 (5 bases). Trimming cost V 0 bases and J 4 bases, with 10 bases left between them. The V gene's germline CDR1 is SGHAT and CDR2 FQNNGV. CDR3 size: 14 residues. This chain's CDR3 is CASSLDSRGYEQYF. The CDR3 coding sequence is TGTGCCAGCAGCTTAGATTCTCGGGGTTACGAGCAGTACTTC.

Comment on this clone: Other nucleotide sequences in the sample specify the same CDR3. The chain links TRBV6-4 to TRBJ2-6; D not certain. The CDR3 runs to 15 residues. Germline assignment: CDR1 MRHNA and CDR2 SNTAGT. The V end was cut by 0 bases, the J end by 1 base, with 4 bases between. The CDR3 spells CASSDSRSGANVLTF. In nucleotides, the CDR3 is TGTGCCAGCAGTGACTCCAGATCTGGGGCCAACGTCCTGACTTTC.

V usage is TRBV19 and J usage is TRBJ2-1; D may be TRBD1 (6 bases). Germline CDR1 reads LNHDA; CDR2 reads SQIVND (reference sequence). This CDR3 spans 16 amino acids. Between the trimmed V and J ends, which lost 5 bases and 5 bases, there was a span of 19 bases. CDR3 bases: TGTGCCAGTAGTTGGGCGCGCAGGACAGAGAACAATGAGCAGTTCTTC. It translates to CASSWARRTENNEQFF. Full variable domain (missing parts from reference TRBV19 and TRBJ2-1): DGGITQSPKYLFRKEGQNVTLSCEQNLNHDAMYWYRQDPGQGLRLIYYSQIVNDFQKGDIAEGYSVSREKKESFPLTVTSAQKNPTAFYLCASSWARRTENNEQFFGPGTRLTVL.

The chain has TRBV28 and TRBJ1-2; D is undetermined. CDR3 size: 12 residues. Trimming took 5 bases from V and 8 from J, leaving 12 bases between them. CDR1 is MDHEN, CDR2 SYDVKM, per germline. The CDR3 spells CASSATTRGYTF. The CDR3 DNA follows: TGTGCCAGCAGTGCCACGACCAGGGGCTACACCTTC.